The clone carrying this T cell receptor beta chain was found a few times. Antigen specificity is unknown. The table came from immunoSEQ multiplex PCR; TCRdb's copy has only in-frame clones and leaves some out. The repertoire holds 50,000 to 65,000 clones, with roughly four fifths as singletons. The data stem from a study of radiotherapy plus CTLA-4 blockade in lung cancer. Study observations and caveats: Clones derived from tumor TCRs expanded in blood after radiotherapy plus ipilimumab. Best predicting response, reportedly, were early blood T cell clone dynamics, with interferon-beta.

Alongside CTLA-4 blockade with ipilimumab, patients with chemo-refractory metastatic non-small-cell lung cancer received focal radiation. Germline V gives CDR1 MGHRA, CDR2 YSYEKL. This CDR3 has 17 amino acids. Trimming at V came to 3 bases and at J to 3 bases, leaving 10 bases not matched to a gene. The receptor was derived from a human donor with non-small cell lung cancer who had a complete response to radiotherapy plus ipilimumab. The material was peripheral blood, obtained from a patient treated with radiotherapy plus ipilimumab. This sequence joins TRBV4-1 and TRBJ2-3, with 9 bases aligning to TRBD1. CDR3 residues: CASSQNEQGAVTDTQYF. As DNA, the CDR3 is TGCGCCAGCAGCCAGAACGAACAGGGGGCCGTGACAGATACGCAGTATTTT.